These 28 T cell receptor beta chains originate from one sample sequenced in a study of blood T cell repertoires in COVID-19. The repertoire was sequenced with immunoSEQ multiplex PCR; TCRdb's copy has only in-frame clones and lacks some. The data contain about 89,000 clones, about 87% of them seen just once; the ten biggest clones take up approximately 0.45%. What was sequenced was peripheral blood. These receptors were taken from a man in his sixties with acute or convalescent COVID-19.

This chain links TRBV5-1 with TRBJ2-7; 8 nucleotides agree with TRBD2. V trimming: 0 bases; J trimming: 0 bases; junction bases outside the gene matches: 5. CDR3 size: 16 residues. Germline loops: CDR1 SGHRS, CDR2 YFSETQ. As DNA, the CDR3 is TGCGCCAGCAGCTTGGGCGGGACTAGAGGCTCCTACGAGCAGTACTTC. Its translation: CASSLGGTRGSYEQYF.

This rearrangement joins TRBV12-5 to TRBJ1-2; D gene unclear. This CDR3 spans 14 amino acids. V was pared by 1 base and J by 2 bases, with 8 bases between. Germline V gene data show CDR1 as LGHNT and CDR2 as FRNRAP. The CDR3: CASGLGRSNYGYTF. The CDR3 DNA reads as TGTGCTAGTGGTTTGGGACGGAGCAACTATGGCTACACCTTC.

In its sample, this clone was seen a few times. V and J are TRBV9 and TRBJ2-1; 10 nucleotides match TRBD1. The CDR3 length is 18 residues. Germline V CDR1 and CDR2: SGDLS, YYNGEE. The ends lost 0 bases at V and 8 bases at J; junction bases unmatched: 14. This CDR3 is CASSVGGRWGQGLDEQFF. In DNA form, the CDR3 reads TGTGCCAGCAGCGTAGGTGGGCGTTGGGGACAGGGGTTGGATGAGCAGTTCTTC.

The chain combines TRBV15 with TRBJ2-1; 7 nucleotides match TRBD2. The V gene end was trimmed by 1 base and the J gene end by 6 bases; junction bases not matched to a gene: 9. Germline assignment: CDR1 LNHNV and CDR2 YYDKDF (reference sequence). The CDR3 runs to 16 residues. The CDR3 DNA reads TGTGCCACCAGCAGAGGGCGGAACTGGGGGGGCAATGAGCAGTTCTTC. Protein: CATSRGRNWGGNEQFF. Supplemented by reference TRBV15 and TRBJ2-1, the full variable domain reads DAMVIQNPRYQVTQFGKPVTLSCSQTLNHNVMYWYQQKSSQAPKLLFHYYDKDFNNEADTPDNFQSRRPNTSFCFLDIRSPGLGDTAMYLCATSRGRNWGGNEQFFGPGTRLTVL.

The CDR3: CASGPITGSNYGYTF. CDR3 nucleotide sequence: TGTGCTAGTGGTCCTATCACAGGCTCTAACTATGGCTACACCTTC. This chain links TRBV12-5 with TRBJ1-2; D might be TRBD1 (5 bases). Trimming removed 5 bases at V and 0 bases at J, with 13 bases between. The CDR3 spans 15 residues. Germline CDR1 and CDR2: LGHNT and FRNRAP.

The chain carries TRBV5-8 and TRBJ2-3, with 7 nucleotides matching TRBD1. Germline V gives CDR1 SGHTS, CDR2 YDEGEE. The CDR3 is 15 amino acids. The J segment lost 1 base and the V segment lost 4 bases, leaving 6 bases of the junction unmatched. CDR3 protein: CASSLGDSGTDTQYF. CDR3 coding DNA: TGTGCCAGCAGCCTGGGGGACAGTGGCACAGATACGCAGTATTTT.

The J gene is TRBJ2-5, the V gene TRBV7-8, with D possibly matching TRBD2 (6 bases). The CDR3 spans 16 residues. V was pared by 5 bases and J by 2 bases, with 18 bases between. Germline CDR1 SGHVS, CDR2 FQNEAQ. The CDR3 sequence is CASSPPFSGDQETQYF. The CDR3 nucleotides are TGTGCCAGCAGCCCCCCCTTTAGCGGCGATCAAGAGACCCAGTACTTC.

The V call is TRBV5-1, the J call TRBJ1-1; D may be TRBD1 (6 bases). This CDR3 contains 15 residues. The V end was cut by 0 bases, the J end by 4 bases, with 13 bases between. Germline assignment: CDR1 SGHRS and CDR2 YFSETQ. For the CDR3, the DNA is TGCGCCAGCAGCTTGGGGGGGCGCGGGGGCACTGAAGCTTTCTTT. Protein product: CASSLGGRGGTEAFF.

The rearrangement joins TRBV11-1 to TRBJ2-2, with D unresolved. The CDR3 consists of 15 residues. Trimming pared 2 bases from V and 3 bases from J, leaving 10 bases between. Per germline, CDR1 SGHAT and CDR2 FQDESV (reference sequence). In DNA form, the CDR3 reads TGTGCCAGCAGCTTAAACATGGCAGACACCGGGGAGCTGTTTTTT. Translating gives CASSLNMADTGELFF.

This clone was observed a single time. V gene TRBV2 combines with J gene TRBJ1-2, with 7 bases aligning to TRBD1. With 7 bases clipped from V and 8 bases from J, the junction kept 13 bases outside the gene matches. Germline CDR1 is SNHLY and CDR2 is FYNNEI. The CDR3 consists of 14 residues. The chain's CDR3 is CASILGQAREGYTF. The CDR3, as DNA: TGTGCCAGCATATTAGGACAGGCCAGGGAGGGCTACACCTTC.

The CDR3 is CASSYDRGNSPLHF. The DNA for the CDR3 is TGTGCCAGTAGTTACGACAGGGGAAATTCACCCCTCCACTTT. The chain has TRBV19 and TRBJ1-6; 8 nucleotides line up with TRBD1. The CDR3 loop spans 14 amino acids. The germline V gene encodes CDR1 LNHDA and CDR2 SQIVND (reference sequence). The ends lost 5 bases at V and 7 bases at J; junction bases unmatched: 4.

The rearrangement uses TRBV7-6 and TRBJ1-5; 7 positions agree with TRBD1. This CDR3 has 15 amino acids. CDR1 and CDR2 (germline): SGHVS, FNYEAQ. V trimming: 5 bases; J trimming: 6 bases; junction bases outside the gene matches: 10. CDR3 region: CASSVSQGVGQPQHF. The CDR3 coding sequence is TGTGCCAGCAGCGTCTCGCAGGGGGTAGGTCAGCCCCAGCATTTT.

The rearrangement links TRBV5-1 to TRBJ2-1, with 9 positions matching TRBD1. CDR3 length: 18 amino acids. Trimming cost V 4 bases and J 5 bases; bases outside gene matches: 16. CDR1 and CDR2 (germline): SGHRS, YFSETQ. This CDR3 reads CASSPTSLTGGKDNEQFF. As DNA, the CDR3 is TGCGCCAGCAGCCCAACCTCCCTGACAGGGGGAAAAGACAATGAGCAGTTCTTC.

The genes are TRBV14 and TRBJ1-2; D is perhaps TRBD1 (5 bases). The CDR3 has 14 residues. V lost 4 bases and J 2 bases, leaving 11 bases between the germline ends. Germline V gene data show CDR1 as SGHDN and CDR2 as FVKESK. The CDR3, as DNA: TGTGCCAGCAGCCCCCAGGGTGTAAACTATGGCTACACCTTC. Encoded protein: CASSPQGVNYGYTF.

In nucleotides, the CDR3 is TGTGCCAGCAGCTCGCGACTAGGAGGCACAGATACGCAGTATTTT. Translation: CASSSRLGGTDTQYF. This chain links TRBV7-3 with TRBJ2-3; TRBD2 is a possible D gene (6 bases). V shed 4 bases and J shed 1 base, with 12 bases lying between them. The CDR3 has 15 amino acids. CDR1 is SGHTA, CDR2 FQGTGA, per germline.

This chain's CDR3 is CSASHEASDTQYF. CDR3 bases: TGCAGTGCTAGTCACGAGGCGTCAGATACGCAGTATTTT. The chain couples TRBV20-1 to TRBJ2-3; D is undetermined. V was pared by 3 bases and J by 4 bases, with 11 bases between. The CDR3 runs 13 residues. CDR1 DFQATT and CDR2 SNEGSKA come from the germline V gene (reference sequence).

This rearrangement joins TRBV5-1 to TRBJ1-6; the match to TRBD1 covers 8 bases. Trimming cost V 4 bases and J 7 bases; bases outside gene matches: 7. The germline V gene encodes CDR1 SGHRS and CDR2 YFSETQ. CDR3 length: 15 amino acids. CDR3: CASSPGQGGNSPLHF. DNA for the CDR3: TGCGCCAGCAGCCCAGGACAGGGTGGGAATTCACCCCTCCACTTT.

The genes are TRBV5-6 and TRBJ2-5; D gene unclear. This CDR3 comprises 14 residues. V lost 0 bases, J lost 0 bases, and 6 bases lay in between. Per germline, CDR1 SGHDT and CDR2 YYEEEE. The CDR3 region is CASSLGANQETQYF. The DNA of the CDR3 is TGTGCCAGCAGCTTGGGGGCTAACCAAGAGACCCAGTACTTC.

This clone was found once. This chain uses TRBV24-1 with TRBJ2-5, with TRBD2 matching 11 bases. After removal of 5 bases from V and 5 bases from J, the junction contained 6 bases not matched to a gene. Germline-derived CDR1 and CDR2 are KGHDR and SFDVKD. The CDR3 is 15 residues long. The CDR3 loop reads CATSVTSGVRETQYF. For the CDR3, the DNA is TGTGCCACCAGTGTGACTAGCGGGGTTCGGGAGACCCAGTACTTC.

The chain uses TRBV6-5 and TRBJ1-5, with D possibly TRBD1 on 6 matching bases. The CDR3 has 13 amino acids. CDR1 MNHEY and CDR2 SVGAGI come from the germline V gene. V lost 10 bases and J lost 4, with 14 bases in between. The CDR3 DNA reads TGTGCCACCGCCGACAGGAAAAATCAGCCCCAGCATTTT. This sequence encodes CATADRKNQPQHF.

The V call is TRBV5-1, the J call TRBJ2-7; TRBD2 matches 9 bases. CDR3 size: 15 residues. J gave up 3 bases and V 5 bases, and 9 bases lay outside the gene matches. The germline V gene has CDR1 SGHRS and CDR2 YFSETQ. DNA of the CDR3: TGCGCCAGCAGTCTCAACCTAGCGGGGAACTACGAGCAGTACTTC. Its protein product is CASSLNLAGNYEQYF.

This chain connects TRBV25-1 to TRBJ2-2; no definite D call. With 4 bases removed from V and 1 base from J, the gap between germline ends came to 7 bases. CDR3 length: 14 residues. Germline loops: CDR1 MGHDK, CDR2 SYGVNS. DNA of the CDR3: TGTGCCAGCAGTGTGTTCAGGAACACCGGGGAGCTGTTTTTT. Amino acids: CASSVFRNTGELFF.

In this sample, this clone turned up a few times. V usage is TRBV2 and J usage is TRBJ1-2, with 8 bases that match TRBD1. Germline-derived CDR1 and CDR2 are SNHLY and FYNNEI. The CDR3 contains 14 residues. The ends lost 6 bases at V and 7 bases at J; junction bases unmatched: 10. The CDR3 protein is CASSIDRGASGYTF. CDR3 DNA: TGTGCCAGCAGCATCGACAGGGGAGCGAGTGGCTACACCTTC.

The CDR3, as DNA: TGTGCCAGCTCATACGGACTAGGAACCTACGAGCAGTACTTC. Protein product: CASSYGLGTYEQYF. The V gene is TRBV18, the J gene TRBJ2-7, with 7 bases fitting TRBD2. V was pared by 5 bases and J by 2 bases, with 6 bases of the junction left unmatched. The germline CDR1 and CDR2 sequences are KGHSH and LQKENI. CDR3 size: 14 residues.

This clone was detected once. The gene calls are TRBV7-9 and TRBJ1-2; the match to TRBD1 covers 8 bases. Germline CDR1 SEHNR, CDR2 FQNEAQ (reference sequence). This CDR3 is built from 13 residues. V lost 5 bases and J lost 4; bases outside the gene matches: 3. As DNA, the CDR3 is TGTGCCAGCAGCCAAGACAGGGGCTATGGCTACACCTTC. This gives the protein CASSQDRGYGYTF.

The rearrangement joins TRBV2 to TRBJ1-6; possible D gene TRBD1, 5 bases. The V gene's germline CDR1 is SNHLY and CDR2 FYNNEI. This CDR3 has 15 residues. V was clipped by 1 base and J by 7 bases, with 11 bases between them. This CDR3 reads CASSEDQGRNSPLHF. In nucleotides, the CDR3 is TGTGCCAGCAGTGAAGACCAGGGCCGGAATTCACCCCTCCACTTT.

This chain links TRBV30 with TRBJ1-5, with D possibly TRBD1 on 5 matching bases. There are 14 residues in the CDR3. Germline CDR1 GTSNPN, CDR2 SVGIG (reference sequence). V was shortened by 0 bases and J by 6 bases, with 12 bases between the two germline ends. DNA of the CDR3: TGTGCCTGGAGTGTAGGAGGGGTGGTTCAGCCCCAGCATTTT. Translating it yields CAWSVGGVVQPQHF.

The CDR3 DNA is TGTGCCAGCAGCGCAAGTTCTTGGGTGACAGGGGAGAACACCGGGGAGCTGTTTTTT. This codes for CASSASSWVTGENTGELFF. This chain links TRBV9 with TRBJ2-2; 8 positions match TRBD1. CDR3 length: 19 residues. From germline, CDR1 is SGDLS and CDR2 YYNGEE. V was pared by 3 bases and J by 1 base, with 14 bases of the junction left unmatched. Complete variable domain (other parts from reference TRBV9 and TRBJ2-2): DSGVTQTPKHLITATGQRVTLRCSPRSGDLSVYWYQQSLDQGLQFLIQYYNGEERAKGNILERFSAQQFPDLHSELNLSSLELGDSALYFCASSASSWVTGENTGELFFGEGSRLTVL.